Each of the 30 T cell receptor beta chains below was sequenced from the same sample in a study of metastatic and nonmetastatic thyroid tumors (dated by TCRdb to 2019 to 2021). Receptor amplification or capture employed PCR. These reads were obtained on an Illumina HiSeq 4000. TCRdb redid the processing of the public reads, applying fastp at Q25 and MiXCR, and retained in-frame beta chains. The sample table lists fewer than 35,000 clones, approximately 11% of them with a count of one. 16% of the sample is taken by the ten largest. Before undergoing thyroid surgery, none of the patients had been given any kind of treatment. Input material: blood. The receptors stem from a female donor with papillary thyroid cancer or a benign thyroid nodule (not recorded which). Some clones in this sample may be carry-over from other donors' samples.

This clone was observed many times. This sequence may be a read error, since a much larger clone differs from it by one base. This chain uses TRBV11-2 with TRBJ2-7; no clear D. V shed 4 bases and J shed 2 bases, with 6 bases lying between them. Germline lookup yields CDR1 SGHAT and CDR2 FQNNGV. The CDR3 sequence is 12 residues long. CDR3 in DNA: TGTGCCAGCAGCTGCCTTACCTACGAGCAGTACTTC. Encoded protein: CASSCLTYEQYF.

There are many counts of this clone. DNA for the CDR3: TGTGCCAGCAGTTTACTAGGAGCGAGCTACGAGCAGTACTTC. Residues: CASSLLGASYEQYF. The V gene is TRBV28, the J gene TRBJ2-7; no clear D gene. V was trimmed by 2 bases and J by 3 bases, leaving 11 bases between them. The CDR3 extends over 14 amino acids. Per germline, CDR1 MDHEN and CDR2 SYDVKM.

The sample holds many counts of this clone. The rearrangement uses TRBV9 and TRBJ1-4; no clear D. The CDR3 length is 13 residues. CDR1 is SGDLS, CDR2 YYNGEE, per germline. V gave up 6 bases and J gave up 3 bases, with 9 bases separating them. The CDR3 nucleotides are TGTGCCAGCACGAACGGATCTAATGAAAAACTGTTTTTT. Protein sequence: CASTNGSNEKLFF.

This clone appeared many times. The chain recombines TRBV19 with TRBJ2-1, with D maybe TRBD2 (5 bases). CDR3 length: 12 residues. CDR1 is LNHDA and CDR2 is SQIVND in the germline V gene (reference sequence). Trimming removed 3 bases at V and 7 bases at J, with 7 bases between. CDR3 loop: CASSMRGNEQFF. CDR3 sequence (DNA): TGTGCCAGTAGTATGAGAGGGAATGAGCAGTTCTTC.

Relative to its sample, this clone is medium-sized. The chain has TRBV12-3 or TRBV12-4 and TRBJ1-2; tentative D call: TRBD1 (5 bases). V was pared by 7 bases and J by 4 bases, with 7 bases between. The CDR3 has 11 amino acids. CDR3 sequence (DNA): TGTGCCAGCAAGGGGATCTATGGCTACACCTTC. This codes for CASKGIYGYTF.

This clone was seen repeatedly, ten times or more. The gene calls are TRBV18 and TRBJ1-4; 9 positions agree with TRBD1. The CDR3 sequence is 17 residues long. Germline V CDR1 and CDR2: KGHSH, LQKENI. The V segment lost 1 base and the J segment 8 bases; nucleotides outside the gene matches: 11. For the CDR3, the DNA is TGTGCCAGCTCACCACAGCCCCCGACAGGGGGGAGGGAAAAACTGTTTTTT. Protein product: CASSPQPPTGGREKLFF.

This clone was detected only a few times. Here the CDR3 reads CASSYEGFQYEQYF. The CDR3, as DNA: TGTGCCAGCAGTTATGAAGGATTTCAGTATGAGCAGTACTTC. The chain employs TRBV28 and TRBJ2-7, with no clear D. Trimming removed 4 bases from V and 7 bases from J, with 17 bases in between. CDR3 size: 14 residues. Germline CDR1 and CDR2: MDHEN and SYDVKM.

This rearrangement joins TRBV5-1 to TRBJ2-5; 11 bases line up with TRBD2. This CDR3 is 15 amino acids long. Trimming took 4 bases from V and 5 from J; bases not matched to a gene: 7. Germline lookup yields CDR1 SGHRS and CDR2 YFSETQ. CDR3 in amino acids: CASSRVLAGEETQYF. In nucleotides, the CDR3 is TGCGCCAGCAGCCGCGTACTAGCGGGAGAGGAGACCCAGTACTTC.

This clone was seen ten or more times. The chain couples TRBV6-2 or TRBV6-3 to TRBJ1-5; D is ambiguous. Trimming cost V 0 bases and J 4 bases, with 4 bases left between them. The CDR3 is 13 residues long. Germline CDR1 and CDR2: MNHEY and SVGEGT. The DNA of the CDR3 is TGTGCCAGCAGTTACTCGGATAATCAGCCCCAGCATTTT. As protein: CASSYSDNQPQHF.

This clone showed up many times. The chain carries TRBV7-2 and TRBJ1-1; 7 bases line up with TRBD1. The CDR3 loop spans 13 amino acids. The germline CDR1 and CDR2 sequences are SGHTA and FQGNSA. V lost 4 bases, J lost 4 bases, and 3 bases stayed unmatched. DNA of the CDR3: TGTGCCAGCAGCTCCGACAGGGCCACTGAAGCTTTCTTT. Amino acids: CASSSDRATEAFF.

This clone was seen many times. This sequence joins TRBV20-1 and TRBJ2-3; D unclear. CDR1 and CDR2 (germline): DFQATT, SNEGSKA (reference sequence). V was pared by 2 bases and J by 3 bases, with 9 bases between. The CDR3 spans 13 residues. CDR3 DNA sequence: TGCAGTGCTAGATTTCGCAGTACAGATACGCAGTATTTT. Translating it yields CSARFRSTDTQYF.

This clone was detected ten times or more. The rearrangement uses TRBV20-1 and TRBJ2-7; 14 bases map to TRBD2. This CDR3 region has 15 residues. Germline loops: CDR1 DFQATT, CDR2 SNEGSKA (reference sequence). With V trimmed by 3 bases and J by 6 bases, 7 bases remained unmatched. The CDR3 loop is CSARETSGREIEQYF. The CDR3, as DNA: TGCAGTGCTAGGGAGACTAGCGGGAGGGAAATCGAGCAGTACTTC.

The chain has TRBV19 and TRBJ1-5, with TRBD1 matching 9 bases. Germline trimming cut 8 bases from V and 0 bases from J; bases unmatched to any gene: 8. CDR1 is LNHDA, CDR2 SQIVND, per germline (reference sequence). The CDR3 sequence is 16 residues long. CDR3 loop: CASVQTGGLSNQPQHF. The CDR3, as DNA: TGTGCCAGTGTCCAGACAGGGGGGCTTAGCAATCAGCCCCAGCATTTT.

This clone was seen ten or more times. This clone may be a read error of a much larger clone one base away. The CDR3 reads CATRGRGYEQYF. The CDR3 nucleotides are TGTGCCACCAGGGGCAGGGGCTACGAGCAGTACTTC. This chain connects TRBV28 to TRBJ2-7, with a possible D match to TRBD1 (6 bases). V was shortened by 10 bases and J by 3 bases, with 13 bases between the two germline ends. The CDR3 is 12 residues long. Germline V gene lookup returns CDR1 MDHEN and CDR2 SYDVKM.

About this clone: This may come from a read error, since a much larger clone is one base off. In the same sample, other DNA sequences code for this CDR3. The CDR3 loop reads CASSARRGDTQYF. The CDR3 bases are TGTGCCAGCAGCGCGCGAAGGGGGGATACGCAGTATTTT. The chain uses TRBV7-2 and TRBJ2-3, with D possibly matching TRBD1 (6 bases). V lost 5 bases to trimming and J lost 6 bases, with 12 bases between them. The CDR3 has 13 amino acids. Per germline, CDR1 SGHTA and CDR2 FQGNSA. The full variable domain, completed using reference TRBV7-2 and TRBJ2-3, is GAGVSQSPSNKVTEKGKDVELRCDPISGHTALYWYRQSLGQGLEFLIYFQGNSAPDKSGLPSDRFSAERTGGSVSTLTIQRTQQEDSAVYLCASSARRGDTQYFGPGTRLTVL.

The sample holds a few counts of this clone. The J gene is TRBJ1-4, the V gene TRBV19; no reliable D call. Trimming shortened V by 5 bases and J by 7 bases, and 5 bases separated the two germline ends. This CDR3 has 11 amino acids. Per germline, CDR1 LNHDA and CDR2 SQIVND (reference sequence). CDR3 amino acids: CASSSSEKLFF. CDR3 nucleotide sequence: TGTGCCAGTAGTTCGAGTGAAAAACTGTTTTTT. The full variable domain, rest sourced from reference TRBV19 and TRBJ1-4, is DGGITQSPKYLFRKEGQNVTLSCEQNLNHDAMYWYRQDPGQGLRLIYYSQIVNDFQKGDIAEGYSVSREKKESFPLTVTSAQKNPTAFYLCASSSSEKLFFGSGTQLSVL.

This clone showed up many times. The V and J genes are TRBV9 and TRBJ1-3; D is possibly TRBD1 (5 bases). This CDR3 is built from 17 residues. Germline loops: CDR1 SGDLS, CDR2 YYNGEE. The V and J ends lost 4 bases and 1 base respectively, with 18 bases between them. CDR3 protein: CASSPRGRDGSGNTIYF. CDR3 bases: TGTGCCAGCAGCCCCCGGGGCAGGGACGGTTCTGGAAACACCATATATTTT.

This clone has a count of ten or more. The chain combines TRBV3-1 with TRBJ2-1; 7 bases map to TRBD2. V was pared by 4 bases and J by 14 bases, with 11 bases of the junction left unmatched. This CDR3 spans 13 amino acids. Germline lookup yields CDR1 LGHDT and CDR2 YNNKEL (reference sequence). The CDR3 nucleotides are TGTGCCAGCAGCCCGGAGGAGCGGGGCCCGAAGTTCTTC. Translation: CASSPEERGPKFF.

This clone occurred many times. The V call is TRBV24-1, the J call TRBJ2-5; D uncertain. Trimming took 5 bases from V and 4 from J, leaving 10 bases between them. This CDR3 is built from 13 residues. In germline, CDR1 is KGHDR, CDR2 SFDVKD. CDR3 DNA: TGTGCCACCAGTGTGGGGTTTGGAGAGACCCAGTACTTC. This translates into CATSVGFGETQYF.

This clone was seen at least ten times. The V and J genes are TRBV4-3 and TRBJ2-1; D gene unclear. Germline V gene lookup returns CDR1 LGHNA and CDR2 YSLEER. CDR3 length: 15 residues. Trimming cost V 0 bases and J 0 bases, with 6 bases left between them. CDR3 coding DNA: TGCGCCAGCAGCCAAGATTCCAGCTCCTACAATGAGCAGTTCTTC. Translating it yields CASSQDSSSYNEQFF.

This clone appeared many times. The gene calls are TRBV6-2 or TRBV6-3 and TRBJ2-1; D call uncertain. The CDR3 is 13 amino acids. Between the trimmed V and J ends, which lost 2 bases and 5 bases, there was a span of 7 bases. Germline V CDR1 and CDR2: MNHEY, SVGEGT. DNA for the CDR3: TGTGCCAGCAGTTACGCCAGTCACAATGAGCAGTTCTTC. Its translation: CASSYASHNEQFF.

As to this clone: At one of its ends the junction is not consistent with the germline gene, which may arise from a read error. This rearrangement joins TRBV19 to TRBJ1-4; perhaps TRBD1 as D (5 bases). From germline, CDR1 is LNHDA and CDR2 SQIVND (reference sequence). This CDR3 is built from 14 residues. The CDR3: CANSIGGGDEKLFF. In nucleotides, the CDR3 is TGTGCCAATAGTATTGGAGGAGGGGATGAAAAACTGTTTTTT.

This clone was found many times. J is TRBJ2-3 and V is TRBV18; TRBD2 matches at 7 bases. Per the germline V gene, CDR1 is KGHSH and CDR2 is LQKENI. V shed 3 bases, J shed 4 bases, and the junction held 7 bases outside the gene matches. The CDR3 has 15 residues. CDR3 DNA: TGTGCCAGCTCACCCGGGACTACAGCGGCAGATACGCAGTATTTT. It encodes CASSPGTTAADTQYF.

At least ten counts were recorded for this clone. This rearrangement joins TRBV7-2 to TRBJ2-1; a possible D gene is TRBD1 (5 bases). The germline gives CDR1 SGHTA, CDR2 FQGNSA. Trimming stripped 4 bases from V and 3 bases from J, with 13 bases between. CDR3 size: 15 residues. The CDR3, as DNA: TGTGCCAGCAGCTCCTCTGGGGCTTTCTACAATGAGCAGTTCTTC. Protein: CASSSSGAFYNEQFF.

This clone has at least ten counts. This CDR3 is also generated by other DNA sequences in the sample. This rearrangement joins TRBV5-1 to TRBJ2-7; D tentatively fits TRBD1 or TRBD2 (6 bases each). Germline V gene data show CDR1 as SGHRS and CDR2 as YFSETQ. The V gene lost 0 bases and the J gene lost 3 bases, with 16 bases spanning the gap. This CDR3 comprises 16 residues. The CDR3 bases are TGCGCCAGCAGCTTGGCCGGGGGACAAGGCAACTACGAGCAGTACTTC. It yields the protein CASSLAGGQGNYEQYF.

The table lists this clone with many counts. A much larger clonotype is one base distant, so this may be a read error. The chain is built from TRBV6-2 or TRBV6-3 and TRBJ2-5, with D uncertain. From germline, CDR1 is MNHEY and CDR2 SVGEGT. Trimming removed 7 bases from V and 5 bases from J, with 14 bases in between. The CDR3 runs to 13 residues. CDR3 loop: CASTPWGSETQYF. CDR3 sequence (DNA): TGTGCCAGCACCCCATGGGGTTCTGAGACCCAGTACTTC.

This clone was seen repeatedly, ten times or more. This sequence joins TRBV12-3 or TRBV12-4 and TRBJ1-2; D gene unclear. The CDR3 has 12 amino acids. The germline V and J ends were trimmed by 8 bases and 12 bases, with 19 bases remaining between them. CDR3 residues: CASGRAPSLDTF. In DNA form, the CDR3 reads TGTGCCAGCGGAAGGGCACCGAGTCTAGACACCTTC.

There are many counts of this clone. V gene TRBV5-1 combines with J gene TRBJ1-5; D gene ambiguous. Trimming shortened V by 1 base and J by 1 base, and 9 bases separated the two germline ends. This CDR3 region has 15 residues. The germline V gene has CDR1 SGHRS and CDR2 YFSETQ. In DNA, the CDR3 is TGCGCCAGCAGCTTGTGGGGAGGGAGCAATCAGCCCCAGCATTTT. Encoded protein: CASSLWGGSNQPQHF.

This clone has at least ten counts. V usage is TRBV20-1 and J usage is TRBJ1-4; the D is unclear. The CDR3 is 10 residues long. CDR1 and CDR2 from the germline V gene are DFQATT and SNEGSKA (reference sequence). V lost 5 bases to trimming and J lost 5 bases, with 3 bases between them. CDR3 in DNA: TGCAGTGCTTTAAATGAAAAACTGTTTTTT. Translation gives CSALNEKLFF.

There are many counts of this clone. The chain recombines TRBV4-3 with TRBJ1-1; D not resolved. This CDR3 has 13 residues. Germline V gene sequence: CDR1 LGHNA, CDR2 YSLEER. The V end was cut by 1 base, the J end by 4 bases, with 7 bases between. The CDR3 coding sequence is TGCGCCAGCAGCCAAGGTCTCGCCACTGAAGCTTTCTTT. Residues: CASSQGLATEAFF.